These 27 T cell receptor beta chains originate from one sample sequenced in a study of identical twins. TCRdb recomputed calls from the 5' RACE reads with MiXCR, one row per CDR3 protein. The sample consists of about 490,000 distinct CDR3 sequences, 13% to 15% of them appearing once. The data were also submitted as part of a second study, on yellow fever vaccine responses in identical twins.

The sequencing input was CD4+ T cells sorted from blood. Receptors originate from a woman aged 18-29 years in good health.

The table lists this clonotype with a few counts. V is TRBV15 and J is TRBJ2-3; D call uncertain. The V end lost 5 bases, the J end lost 4 bases, and 13 bases lay between the germline ends. The germline V gene has CDR1 LNHNV and CDR2 YYDKDF (reference sequence). The CDR3 runs to 14 residues. CDR3 DNA sequence: TGTGCCACCAGCCGACCGCAGCGTCCAGATACGCAGTATTTT. Amino acids: CATSRPQRPDTQYF. Full variable domain (outside the CDR3, taken from reference TRBV15 and TRBJ2-3): DAMVIQNPRYQVTQFGKPVTLSCSQTLNHNVMYWYQQKSSQAPKLLFHYYDKDFNNEADTPDNFQSRRPNTSFCFLDIRSPGLGDTAMYLCATSRPQRPDTQYFGPGTRLTVL.

A few counts support this clonotype. The chain recombines TRBV11-1 with TRBJ2-7; D is unclear. Trimming removed 4 bases from V and 1 base from J, with 11 bases in between. The CDR3 is made up of 14 amino acids. Germline CDR1 SGHAT, CDR2 FQDESV (reference sequence). The CDR3 DNA reads TGTGCCAGCAGCTCTTCGACTGGATCCTACGAGCAGTACTTC. This codes for CASSSSTGSYEQYF.

The rearrangement uses TRBV20-1 and TRBJ1-1; possibly TRBD1 for D (6 bases). The CDR3 has 12 amino acids. The germline CDR1 and CDR2 sequences are DFQATT and SNEGSKA (reference sequence). V lost 1 base, J lost 4 bases, and 7 bases lay in between. The chain's CDR3 is CSARGGATEAFF. The CDR3 DNA reads as TGCAGTGCTAGAGGGGGGGCCACTGAAGCTTTCTTT.

This clonotype was detected only a few times. V usage is TRBV20-1 and J usage is TRBJ1-6; D unresolved. Germline values: CDR1 DFQATT, CDR2 SNEGSKA (reference sequence). The CDR3 sequence is 14 residues long. Trimming took 6 bases from V and 13 from J, leaving 22 bases between them. The CDR3 bases are TGCAGTGCCCGCCAGGACCATATTTTAGGGCCCCTCCACTTT. Protein: CSARQDHILGPLHF.

This clonotype was seen a handful of times. Since the CDR3 does not end with the conserved phenylalanine or tryptophan, this likely comes from a read error. The DNA is left out, because the CDR3 cannot be placed on it with certainty; the CDR3 is given as TCRdb lists it. The J gene is TRBJ2-7, the V gene TRBV6-1; the DNA was not compared with TRBD2, the D call given in the table. The germline gives CDR1 MNHNS, CDR2 SASEGT. The CDR3 has 12 amino acids, counting both end residues. The CDR3: CASSEVGRDLRL.

This clonotype has more than one count but fewer than ten. The V and J genes are TRBV20-1 and TRBJ1-2; D perhaps matches TRBD1 (6 bases). The CDR3 is 13 amino acids. Germline CDR1 DFQATT, CDR2 SNEGSKA (reference sequence). V lost 6 bases to trimming and J lost 8 bases, with 19 bases between them. The CDR3 region is CSADRGGRRGYTF. The CDR3 coding sequence is TGCAGTGCCGACCGCGGGGGGCGCAGAGGCTACACCTTC.

This chain links TRBV15 with TRBJ2-3; D possibly corresponds to TRBD2 (5 bases). V was shortened by 3 bases and J by 10 bases, with 14 bases between the two germline ends. This CDR3 spans 13 amino acids. In germline, CDR1 is LNHNV, CDR2 YYDKDF (reference sequence). The CDR3 spells CATSSRGWGAQYF. The DNA of the CDR3 is TGTGCCACCAGCAGCCGAGGGTGGGGTGCGCAGTATTTT.

Ten or more counts support this clonotype. This chain's CDR3 is CASREGSNTEAFF. CDR3 bases: TGCGCCAGCCGTGAGGGTTCGAACACTGAAGCTTTCTTT. The chain employs TRBV5-1 and TRBJ1-1; D not certain. Trimming removed 7 bases from V and 1 base from J, with 11 bases in between. This CDR3 has 13 amino acids. Germline-derived CDR1 and CDR2 are SGHRS and YFSETQ.

This clonotype was observed a few times. This sequence joins TRBV12-3 or TRBV12-4 and TRBJ1-5, with TRBD1 matching 8 bases. Trimming took 5 bases from V and 4 from J; bases not matched to a gene: 7. The CDR3 has 15 amino acids. CDR3 coding DNA: TGTGCCAGCAGTGGACAGGGAAGCTTAAATCAGCCCCAGCATTTT. Residues: CASSGQGSLNQPQHF.

The chain couples TRBV4-1 to TRBJ1-5; D is unresolved. V was pared by 1 base and J by 0 bases, with 10 bases between. Per the germline V gene, CDR1 is MGHRA and CDR2 is YSYEKL. The CDR3 length is 16 residues. CDR3: CASSQAGLNSNQPQHF. The CDR3 DNA reads as TGCGCCAGCAGCCAAGCGGGTCTGAATAGCAATCAGCCCCAGCATTTT.

This sequence joins TRBV4-1 and TRBJ1-1; possibly TRBD1 for D (6 bases). The V end was cut by 1 base, the J end by 12 bases, with 30 bases between. The germline gives CDR1 MGHRA, CDR2 YSYEKL. The length of the CDR3 is 18 residues. As DNA, the CDR3 is TGCGCCAGCAGCCAAGCCCCGACGGGGGGGGCCGCCAGTCAGGGAACTTTCTTT. Its translation is CASSQAPTGGAASQGTFF.

The rearrangement joins TRBV5-6 to TRBJ2-3, with 7 positions matching TRBD2. From germline, CDR1 is SGHDT and CDR2 YYEEEE. This CDR3 comprises 15 residues. J gave up 4 bases and V 4 bases, and 9 bases lay outside the gene matches. The CDR3 nucleotides read TGTGCCAGCAGCCCCTTAGCGGGCGCCGCAGATACGCAGTATTTT. It specifies CASSPLAGAADTQYF. Variable domain in full (rest from reference TRBV5-6 and TRBJ2-3): DAGVTQSPTHLIKTRGQQVTLRCSPKSGHDTVSWYQQALGQGPQFIFQYYEEEERQRGNFPDRFSGHQFPNYSSELNVNALLLGDSALYLCASSPLAGAADTQYFGPGTRLTVL.

The chain carries TRBV25-1 and TRBJ1-1, with 9 bases identical to TRBD1. Unmatched junction bases numbered 6, after V lost 3 bases and J lost 4 bases. Germline CDR1 and CDR2: MGHDK and SYGVNS. CDR3 size: 15 residues. The CDR3 coding sequence is TGTGCCAGCAGTGAGGTGGGACAGGGTATCACTGAAGCTTTCTTT. Protein product: CASSEVGQGITEAFF.

This clonotype was recorded at least ten times. This chain joins TRBV10-3 and TRBJ2-1, with 10 bases lining up with TRBD1. Looked up from germline, CDR1 is ENHRY and CDR2 is SYGVKD. The junction had 7 bases not matched to a gene; V was cut back by 7 bases and J by 4 bases. This CDR3 spans 15 amino acids. CDR3 nucleotides: TGTGCCATCAACAAGGGACAGGGGTCATACAATGAGCAGTTCTTC. This gives the protein CAINKGQGSYNEQFF.

This rearrangement joins TRBV6-1 to TRBJ2-1; 12 nucleotides match TRBD2. Germline values: CDR1 MNHNS, CDR2 SASEGT. The V segment lost 5 bases and the J segment 12 bases; nucleotides outside the gene matches: 5. The CDR3 totals 13 residues. CDR3 sequence (DNA): TGTGCCAGCAGTCTAACTAGCGGGGGGCGGCAGTTCTTC. Protein: CASSLTSGGRQFF.

This clonotype has more than one count but fewer than ten. The V gene is TRBV12-3 or TRBV12-4, the J gene TRBJ2-7; possibly TRBD2 for D (7 bases). Trimming pared 8 bases from V and 3 bases from J, leaving 17 bases between. The CDR3 sequence is 14 residues long. DNA of the CDR3: TGTGCCAGCGGGACCCGGGGGGCCCACTACGAGCAGTACTTC. Amino acids: CASGTRGAHYEQYF.

This clonotype appeared a few times. The rearrangement joins TRBV5-1 to TRBJ1-1, with D possibly matching TRBD1 (5 bases). The V end was cut by 4 bases, the J end by 0 bases, with 16 bases between. The CDR3 consists of 16 residues. Germline CDR1 is SGHRS and CDR2 is YFSETQ. CDR3 in amino acids: CASSQQGAGLNTEAFF. The CDR3 region has the DNA TGCGCCAGCAGCCAGCAAGGGGCGGGGTTGAACACTGAAGCTTTCTTT.

This clonotype was counted a few times. The gene calls are TRBV6-2 or TRBV6-3 and TRBJ2-3, with D tentatively TRBD1 (6 bases). Trimming took 8 bases from V and 2 from J, leaving 14 bases between them. CDR3 length: 14 amino acids. The V gene's germline CDR1 is MNHEY and CDR2 SVGEGT. CDR3 protein: CASERGTVTDTQYF. The DNA of the CDR3 is TGTGCCAGCGAGAGGGGGACGGTCACAGATACGCAGTATTTT.

The chain links TRBV11-2 to TRBJ1-1; 11 positions match TRBD1. The CDR3 is 17 amino acids. Germline CDR1 reads SGHAT; CDR2 reads FQNNGV. V lost 5 bases, J lost 7 bases, and 15 bases stayed unmatched. CDR3 nucleotides: TGTGCCAGCAGCCCTCCGGACAGGGGGCCGCCCCATAGTGAAGCTTTCTTT. It is translated as CASSPPDRGPPHSEAFF.

V gene TRBV29-1 combines with J gene TRBJ2-3; D may be TRBD2 (6 bases). CDR3 length: 13 residues. In germline, CDR1 is SQVTM, CDR2 ANQGSEA. Trimming left V 5 bases short and J 1 base short, with 10 bases between. This CDR3 is CSVRAGRTDTQYF. The DNA for the CDR3 is TGCAGCGTTCGAGCGGGTCGCACAGATACGCAGTATTTT.

The chain couples TRBV7-2 to TRBJ2-1; D might be TRBD1 (5 bases). This CDR3 has 15 residues. Trimming stripped 1 base from V and 2 bases from J, with 9 bases between. Germline V gene lookup returns CDR1 SGHTA and CDR2 FQGNSA. The CDR3 loop reads CASSLGGTTYNEQFF. The CDR3 coding sequence is TGTGCCAGCAGCTTAGGGGGCACCACCTACAATGAGCAGTTCTTC.

V is TRBV27 and J is TRBJ1-1; unclear D gene. The CDR3 extends over 15 amino acids. Germline V CDR1 and CDR2: MNHEY, SMNVEV (reference sequence). V lost 0 bases, J lost 6 bases, and 14 bases lay in between. This CDR3 reads CASSLSLTSISEAFF. The CDR3 coding sequence is TGTGCCAGCAGTTTATCGTTGACTTCAATCTCTGAAGCTTTCTTT.

The sample holds a few counts of this clonotype. The genes are TRBV6-4 and TRBJ2-3; the D is unclear. CDR1 and CDR2 (germline): MRHNA, SNTAGT. V was pared by 3 bases and J by 0 bases, with 10 bases between. The CDR3 loop spans 15 amino acids. The CDR3 DNA reads TGTGCCAGCAGTGAAGGCCCAGGCAGCACAGATACGCAGTATTTT. It specifies CASSEGPGSTDTQYF.

This clonotype was counted many times. The chain carries TRBV5-5 and TRBJ2-5; TRBD2 aligns across 11 bases. V lost 4 bases, J lost 4 bases, and 12 bases stayed unmatched. Germline CDR1 is SGHKS and CDR2 is YYEKEE (reference sequence). This CDR3 comprises 17 residues. The CDR3 bases are TGTGCCAGCAGCAAACTCGGGACTAGCGGATCGGGAGAGACCCAGTACTTC. This gives the protein CASSKLGTSGSGETQYF. The whole variable domain, filled in from reference TRBV5-5 and TRBJ2-5, reads DAGVTQSPTHLIKTRGQQVTLRCSPISGHKSVSWYQQVLGQGPQFIFQYYEKEERGRGNFPDRFSARQFPNYSSELNVNALLLGDSALYLCASSKLGTSGSGETQYFGPGTRLLVL.

This clonotype has just a few counts. The V and J genes are TRBV3-1 and TRBJ1-5; TRBD1 aligns across 7 bases. V dropped 4 bases and J dropped 5; count of bases not matched to a gene: 5. The CDR3 runs to 14 residues. Germline CDR1 LGHDT, CDR2 YNNKEL (reference sequence). The CDR3 protein is CASSPGTVYQPQHF. Written as DNA, the CDR3 is TGTGCCAGCAGCCCCGGGACAGTATATCAGCCCCAGCATTTT.

This clonotype was found a few times. The rearrangement joins TRBV12-3 or TRBV12-4 to TRBJ1-1; TRBD1 matches at 8 bases. Trimming cost V 8 bases and J 2 bases; bases outside gene matches: 13. The CDR3 is made up of 16 amino acids. The CDR3 protein is CASSTTDRGGNTEAFF. Written as DNA, the CDR3 is TGTGCCAGCTCAACCACCGACAGGGGAGGCAACACTGAAGCTTTCTTT.

V is TRBV4-2 and J is TRBJ2-1; D possibly matches TRBD1 or TRBD2 (5 bases each). The V gene's germline CDR1 is LGHNA and CDR2 YNFKEQ. Trimming stripped 2 bases from V and 6 bases from J, with 8 bases between. CDR3 size: 13 residues. The chain's CDR3 is CASSQSGGNEQFF. In DNA, the CDR3 is TGTGCCAGCAGCCAAAGTGGGGGCAATGAGCAGTTCTTC.